The 4 T cell receptor beta chains reported below all come from one sample, sequenced in a study of chronic HIV infection and antiretroviral therapy. TCRdb re-called the 5' RACE reads with MiXCR, one entry per CDR3 protein. The sample includes about 38,000 distinct CDR3 sequences, roughly 7.6% of them seen just once. Sequencing was performed on peripheral blood. These receptor sequences come from an adult who had HIV and had not received antiretroviral therapy, or was an uninfected healthy control (not recorded which).

The sample holds many counts of this clonotype. The chain combines TRBV11-1 with TRBJ2-7; tentatively, D is TRBD1 (6 bases). The CDR3 has 14 amino acids. V gave up 5 bases and J gave up 3 bases, with 14 bases separating them. Germline loops: CDR1 SGHAT, CDR2 FQDESV (reference sequence). The CDR3 DNA reads as TGTGCCAGCAGCCCCAGGGGACCCCTCTACGAGCAGTACTTC. Its translation: CASSPRGPLYEQYF.

This clonotype was recorded at least ten times. J is TRBJ1-4 and V is TRBV4-1; possibly TRBD1 for D (6 bases). V was cut by 1 base and J by 0 bases, with 15 bases left in between. CDR3 length equals 18 residues. Germline V gives CDR1 MGHRA, CDR2 YSYEKL. This CDR3 is CASSQGEGGSTTNEKLFF. DNA for the CDR3: TGCGCCAGCAGCCAAGGAGAGGGGGGCTCAACAACTAATGAAAAACTGTTTTTT.

This clonotype was counted a few times. V gene TRBV28 combines with J gene TRBJ2-2, with a tentative D call TRBD2 (5 bases). The CDR3 spans 16 residues. V was cut by 6 bases and J by 4 bases, with 18 bases left in between. Germline assignment: CDR1 MDHEN and CDR2 SYDVKM. CDR3 loop: CASSPEDPRATGELFF. The CDR3 coding sequence is TGTGCCAGCAGCCCCGAGGACCCGAGGGCCACCGGGGAGCTGTTTTTT.

The chain links TRBV10-3 to TRBJ2-1; tentative D call: TRBD1 (5 bases). CDR1 and CDR2 from the germline V gene are ENHRY and SYGVKD. This CDR3 is 15 amino acids long. V was shortened by 5 bases and J by 3 bases, with 14 bases between the two germline ends. The chain's CDR3 is CAISTGTGIYNEQFF. The DNA of the CDR3 is TGTGCCATCAGTACCGGAACAGGAATCTACAATGAGCAGTTCTTC.